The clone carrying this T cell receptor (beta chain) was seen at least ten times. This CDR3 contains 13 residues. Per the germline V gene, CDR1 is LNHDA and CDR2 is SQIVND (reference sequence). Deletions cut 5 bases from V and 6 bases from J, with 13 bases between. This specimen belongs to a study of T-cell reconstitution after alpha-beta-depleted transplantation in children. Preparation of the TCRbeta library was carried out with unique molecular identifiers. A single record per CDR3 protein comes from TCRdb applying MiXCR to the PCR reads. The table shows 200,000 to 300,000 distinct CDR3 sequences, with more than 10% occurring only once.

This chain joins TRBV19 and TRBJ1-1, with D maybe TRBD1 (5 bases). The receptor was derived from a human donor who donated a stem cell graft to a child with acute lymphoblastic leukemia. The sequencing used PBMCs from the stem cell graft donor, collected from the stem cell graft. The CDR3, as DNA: TGTGCCAGTAGTTCCCAGGCGGGGGCTGAAGCTTTCTTT. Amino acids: CASSSQAGAEAFF. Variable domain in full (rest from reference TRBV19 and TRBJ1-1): DGGITQSPKYLFRKEGQNVTLSCEQNLNHDAMYWYRQDPGQGLRLIYYSQIVNDFQKGDIAEGYSVSREKKESFPLTVTSAQKNPTAFYLCASSSQAGAEAFFGQGTRLTVV.